This TCR beta chain is from a study of cytomegalovirus exposure and HLA in healthy donors (TCRdb year 2017). Regarding the complete study: In an earlier analysis of around 540 of the donors, less than 350 Gb of sequence data and 100 million or so unique TCR beta sequences from 180 million or so T cells were reported. An earlier analysis of fewer than 700 of the donors applied high-throughput TCR beta sequencing to assess whether each TCR beta V gene segment acted as functional or pseudogenic. Rather than using new phenotypic data, the later analysis identified candidate immune exposures from TCR beta sequences and from how often those sequences occurred across donors. The study used immunosequencing to profile the T cell repertoires of approximately 650 subjects and linked those repertoires to cytomegalovirus serostatus. On average, about 240,000 unique TCR beta nucleotide sequences were sequenced per donor among more than 350 genotyped donors of the cohort, with about 17% of those sequences being non-productive. Among the 398 genotyped donors, approximately 81% belonged to the genetic ancestry cluster associated with self-reported Caucasian donors. All discovery cohort repertoires had been generated on a single sequencing platform. The number of typed donors differed by locus: roughly 629-640 for A, B, C, DRB1 and DQB1; 522 for DQA1; around 610 for DPA1; and about 470 for DPB1. The aim of the study was to test whether cataloging public T cell receptors could identify signatures of past pathogen exposure. In addition to the first cohort of roughly 700 subjects, a separate validation cohort of about 120 different subjects was used. Roughly 300 gigabases of sequencing data and approximately 91 million unique TCR sequences made up an early release that covered fewer than 650 HLA-typed donors. HLA typing covered class I and class II loci at four-digit resolution. Donor age, sex, ethnicity and CMV serostatus were compiled alongside the repertoire data. A later genetic analysis used genome-wide SNP genotypes for 398 of the 666 donors, treating that subset as a discovery cohort. A later analysis re-analyzed previously published TCR beta repertoires from 550 to 700 donors and added high-resolution HLA genotyping to study TCR occurrence patterns. To predict cytomegalovirus infection status, the study brought together high-throughput TCR immunosequencing, statistical association of individual TCRs with disease status, and machine learning. About five DR-DQ haplotypes were treated as single units for association and clustering because of strong linkage in the cohort.

Library generation was performed with the immunoSEQ multiplex PCR assay. For the multiplex PCR, a mixture combining 60 forward primers for TCR Vbeta segments and 13 reverse primers for TCR Jbeta segments was used. The CDR3 region of rearranged TCR beta genes was amplified from genomic DNA with a multiplex PCR assay. On the Illumina HiSeq System, the amplified TCR beta libraries were sequenced as 87-base-pair reads. The published analysis was carried out like this. In a later analysis, tens of millions of unique TCR beta chains were counted across the 650 to 700 repertoires, and around 11 million of these chains were shared by at least two donors. Raw reads were error-corrected and collapsed into unique sequences by a nearest-neighbor algorithm in which closely related sequences were merged to remove PCR and sequencing errors. CDR3 sequences were aligned to IMGT reference sequences to assign V, D and J gene segments. For a sequence to be retained, a match of at least six nucleotides was required to both a V gene segment and a J gene segment. Rearrangements were called productive when the CDR3 lacked stop codons and stayed in frame with V and J; all others were non-productive. Following IMGT convention, CDR3 was defined as the stretch from the second conserved V-encoded cysteine up to the conserved J-encoded phenylalanine. The earlier analysis of about 560 of the donors excluded any sequence lacking an unambiguous match to a single V gene segment. In an earlier analysis of some 590 of the donors, a V segment was called functional when productive rearrangements were above 56.7%, and segregating when the standard deviation between donors exceeded 5%. A statistical classification framework was developed to diagnose cytomegalovirus status using the catalog of TCR beta chain sequences. In a later analysis, V and J genes were assigned by comparing TCR nucleotide sequences against IMGT/GENE-DB human TR gene sequences. The TCRdist pipeline was used in a later analysis to assign CDR3 sequences and most-parsimonious VDJ recombination scenarios. In a later analysis, each TCR beta chain was defined by its CDR3 amino acid sequence together with its V-gene family, and reads lacking a unique V-gene family were excluded. In a later analysis, approximately 640 highly shared, low-generation-probability nucleotide sequences were removed to address suspected cross-contamination and a sequencing artifact. A later analysis calculated a clonal expansion index for each public chain from normalized within-repertoire ranks of inferred template counts. Generation probabilities in a later analysis came from a VDJ recombination model fitted to out-of-frame rearrangements, and those results were checked against IGoR. In a later analysis, TCR-TCR, TCR-HLA and TCR-CMV co-occurrence was scored with hypergeometric tests, and a repertoire-size bias correction was applied to TCR pairs. False discovery rates were estimated in a later analysis by permuting HLA or CMV assignments 20 times. In a later analysis, co-occurring TCRs were grouped with DBSCAN, and TCRdist sequence similarity was added when clustering was performed within HLA-allele-positive subsets. Co-occurrence clustering excluded repertoires with fewer than 30,000 or more than 120,000 public chains, plus five with anomalous nucleotide sharing. TCRdb mirrors the immuneACCESS table, restricted to in-frame sequences. Some clones are absent from its copies; in checked studies, under half trace to an unresolved V gene, and the reason for the others is unknown. The D gene and trimming were derived from the DNA, and the V and J assignments and clone size from that table. For this sample there are about 140,000 clones; about 74% appear just once. The top ten clones comprise 4.9% of the sample.

Summary of the overall study and its limitations: Several of the top co-occurrence clusters appeared to be linked to parvovirus B19, influenza, CMV and Epstein-Barr virus, according to a later analysis. Presence/absence analyses assumed roughly uniform sequencing depth across donors, an assumption that may not hold. Because counts were too low, under 20 rarely observed V segments, including chromosome 9 orphons, were left out of the earlier analysis of about 620 of the donors. The study gave a list of some 150 TCR beta chains associated with cytomegalovirus. According to the authors, the approach could potentially be generalized to other disease states and immunological phenotypes. A further reported finding was that TCR beta sequences accurately predicted the HLA-A and HLA-B alleles for most subjects in the first cohort. Three of the identified cytomegalovirus-associated TCR beta chains were confirmed in vitro to be specific for cytomegalovirus antigens. In an earlier analysis of 587 of the donors, most TCR beta V segments appeared in productive rearrangements about 87% or about 30% of the time, broadly matching IMGT annotations. Most CMV-associated TCR beta chains appeared to be HLA-restricted in a later analysis, and the HLA associations seemed to be driven largely by CMV exposure. Most TCR sequences were observed very rarely across donors, whereas some public TCRs were present in many individuals. In a later analysis, TCR association rates were found to vary across HLA loci, with the most associated TCRs seen for DRB1 alleles and the fewest for HLA-C alleles. HLA typing was unavailable for some donors at each locus, so association tests used only the typed subset. In a later genetic analysis, fewer N-insertions in productive TCRs were reported among donors in an Asian-associated ancestry cluster than the roughly 700-donor mean. For the cohort, immune exposure information was limited to CMV serostatus. A cluster of highly shared sequence variants was judged likely to represent a technical artifact of the sequencing pipeline. In a later analysis, HLA-associated TCR beta chains were found to be more clonally expanded and to have lower generation probabilities than equally common non-associated chains. The cohort was sequenced for TCR beta chains only, and without alpha or paired-chain data the features that could be detected were limited. Linkage disequilibrium might explain the correlated functional status among segregating V segments, but an unknown experimental factor could not be excluded. In a later genetic analysis, a missense DCLRE1C variant was associated with V-gene and J-gene trimming of TCR beta chains, and the association was replicated in an independent cohort. The classifier was reported to diagnose cytomegalovirus status with high specificity and sensitivity in both the original cohort and the validation cohort. When HLA alleles, especially DR and DQ, strongly co-occurred, TCR associations were difficult to assign to individual alleles. A later analysis associated about 17,000 TCR beta sequences with specific HLA alleles at a false discovery rate of 0.05. Some IMGT-functional V segments, including TRBV6-2 and TRBV6-3, could not be distinguished by the 87-base-pair reads and were therefore excluded.

CDR1 SGHDT and CDR2 YYEEEE were looked up in the germline V gene. The CDR3 holds 16 amino acids from the cysteine to the phenylalanine. Only CDR3 DNA remains: 48 bases, in frame from the first base. V gives up 0 bases and J gives up 0 bases, and the segment between their germline ends measures 10 bases. The cohort consisted of 666 healthy bone marrow donors. Cohort members were all nominally healthy when sampled, although unrecorded immune exposures were likely present. The donor tested CMV seronegative and was one of the 352 seronegative cohort members. Every donor gave a peripheral blood sample, and the peripheral blood mononuclear cells from that sample were used for TCR beta sequencing. The Qiagen DNeasy Blood Extraction Kit was used to extract genomic DNA from the blood cell samples. Worth noting for this clone: Its antigen remains unidentified. No quality values exist for individual bases; no much larger clone is one base distant.

The rearrangement joined TRBV5-6 to TRBJ1-3; the D gene remains uncertain. This TCR was recovered from a woman between 50 and 59 years old in good health and CMV-seronegative. The sequenced sample was PBMCs. The CDR3 region: CASSLGARSSGNTIYF. The DNA reads TGTGCCAGCAGCTTGGGAGCCCGTTCCTCTGGAAACACCATATATTTT.